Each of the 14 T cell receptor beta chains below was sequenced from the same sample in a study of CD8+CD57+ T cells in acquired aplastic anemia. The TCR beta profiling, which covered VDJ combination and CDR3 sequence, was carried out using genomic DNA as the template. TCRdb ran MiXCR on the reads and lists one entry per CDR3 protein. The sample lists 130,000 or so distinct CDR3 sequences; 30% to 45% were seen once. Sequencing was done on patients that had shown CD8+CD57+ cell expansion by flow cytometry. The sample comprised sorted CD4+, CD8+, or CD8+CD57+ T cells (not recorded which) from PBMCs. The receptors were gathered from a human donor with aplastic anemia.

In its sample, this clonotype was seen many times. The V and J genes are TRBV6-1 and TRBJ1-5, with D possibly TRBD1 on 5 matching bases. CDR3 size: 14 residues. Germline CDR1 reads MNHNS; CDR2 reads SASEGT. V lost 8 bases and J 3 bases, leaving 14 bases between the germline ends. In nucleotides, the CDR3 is TGTGCCAGCGCTACAGGCGGACCCAATCAGCCCCAGCATTTT. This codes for CASATGGPNQPQHF.

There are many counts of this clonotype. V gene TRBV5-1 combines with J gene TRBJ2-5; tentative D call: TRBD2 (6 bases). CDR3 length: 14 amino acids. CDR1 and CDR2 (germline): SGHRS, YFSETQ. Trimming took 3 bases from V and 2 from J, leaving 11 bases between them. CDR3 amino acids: CASSSGTHQETQYF. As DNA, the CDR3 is TGCGCCAGCAGCTCCGGGACTCATCAAGAGACCCAGTACTTC.

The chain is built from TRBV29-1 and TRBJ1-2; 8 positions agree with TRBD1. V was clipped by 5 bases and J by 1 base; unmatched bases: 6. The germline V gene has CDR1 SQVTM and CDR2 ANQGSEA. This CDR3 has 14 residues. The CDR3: CSVRTGYRNYGYTF. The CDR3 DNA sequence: TGCAGCGTTAGGACAGGGTACCGTAACTATGGCTACACCTTC.

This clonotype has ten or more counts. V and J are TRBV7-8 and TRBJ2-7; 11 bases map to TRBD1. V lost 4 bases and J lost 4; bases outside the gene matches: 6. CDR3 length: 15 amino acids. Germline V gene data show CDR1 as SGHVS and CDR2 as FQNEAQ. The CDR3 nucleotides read TGTGCCAGCAGCTCCCCGGACAGGGGGCGGTACGAGCAGTACTTC. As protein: CASSSPDRGRYEQYF.

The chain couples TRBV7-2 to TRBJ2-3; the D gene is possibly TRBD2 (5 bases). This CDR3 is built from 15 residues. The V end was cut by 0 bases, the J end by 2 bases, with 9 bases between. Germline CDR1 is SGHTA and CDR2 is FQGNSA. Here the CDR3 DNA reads TGTGCCAGCAGCTTAGCGGTCGGGATCACAGATACGCAGTATTTT. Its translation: CASSLAVGITDTQYF.

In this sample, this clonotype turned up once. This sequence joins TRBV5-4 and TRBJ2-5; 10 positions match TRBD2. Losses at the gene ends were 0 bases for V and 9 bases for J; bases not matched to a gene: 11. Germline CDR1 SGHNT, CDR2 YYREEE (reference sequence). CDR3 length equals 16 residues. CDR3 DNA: TGTGCCAGCAGCTTGGGAGCTAGCGGGGGAGATGAGGCCCAGTACTTC. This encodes CASSLGASGGDEAQYF.

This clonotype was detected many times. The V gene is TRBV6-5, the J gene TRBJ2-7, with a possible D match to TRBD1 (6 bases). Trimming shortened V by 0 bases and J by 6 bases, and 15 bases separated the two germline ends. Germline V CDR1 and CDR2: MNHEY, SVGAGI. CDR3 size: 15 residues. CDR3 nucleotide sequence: TGTGCCAGCAGTTACTCGAACAGGGCTTTGAGCGAGCAGTACTTC. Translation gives CASSYSNRALSEQYF.

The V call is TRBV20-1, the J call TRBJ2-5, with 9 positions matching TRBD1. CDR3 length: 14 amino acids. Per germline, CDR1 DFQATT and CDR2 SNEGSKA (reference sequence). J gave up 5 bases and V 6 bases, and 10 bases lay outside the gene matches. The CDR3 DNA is TGCAGTGCCCCAGACAGGGGGTGGGGGGAGACCCAGTACTTC. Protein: CSAPDRGWGETQYF.

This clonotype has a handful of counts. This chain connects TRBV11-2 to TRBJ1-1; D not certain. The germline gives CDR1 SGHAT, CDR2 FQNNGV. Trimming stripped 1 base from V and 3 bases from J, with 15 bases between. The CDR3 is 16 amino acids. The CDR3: CASSLGVGRPDTEAFF. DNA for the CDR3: TGTGCCAGCAGCTTAGGGGTGGGGAGGCCCGACACTGAAGCTTTCTTT.

This CDR3 reads CASSYRTGDGIRPYEQYF. CDR3 coding DNA: TGTGCCAGCAGTTACCGGACAGGTGACGGGATACGCCCCTACGAGCAGTACTTC. The chain carries TRBV6-2 or TRBV6-3 and TRBJ2-7, with 7 nucleotides matching TRBD1. The CDR3 contains 18 residues. The trim removed 2 bases at V and 2 bases at J, leaving 15 bases unmatched. In germline, CDR1 is MNHEY, CDR2 SVGEGT.

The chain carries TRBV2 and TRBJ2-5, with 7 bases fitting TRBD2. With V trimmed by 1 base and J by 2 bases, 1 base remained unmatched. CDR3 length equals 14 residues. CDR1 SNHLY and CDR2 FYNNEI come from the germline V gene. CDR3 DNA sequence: TGTGCCAGCAGTGAAGGGGGACTACAAGAGACCCAGTACTTC. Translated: CASSEGGLQETQYF. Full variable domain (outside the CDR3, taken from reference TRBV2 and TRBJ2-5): EPEVTQTPSHQVTQMGQEVILRCVPISNHLYFYWYRQILGQKVEFLVSFYNNEISEKSEIFDDQFSVERPDGSNFTLKIRSTKLEDSAMYFCASSEGGLQETQYFGPGTRLLVL.

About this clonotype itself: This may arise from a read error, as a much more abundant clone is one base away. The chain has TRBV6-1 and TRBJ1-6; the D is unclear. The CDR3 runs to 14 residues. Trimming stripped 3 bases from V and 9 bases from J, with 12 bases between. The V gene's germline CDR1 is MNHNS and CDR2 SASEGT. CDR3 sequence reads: CASSESPDSSPLHF. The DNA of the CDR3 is TGTGCCAGCAGTGAGAGTCCCGATAGTTCACCCCTCCACTTT.

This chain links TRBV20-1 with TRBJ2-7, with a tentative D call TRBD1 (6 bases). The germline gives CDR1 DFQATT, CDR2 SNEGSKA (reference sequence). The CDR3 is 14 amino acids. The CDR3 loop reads CSARDSRAGDEQCV. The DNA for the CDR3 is TGCAGTGCTAGAGATTCCCGGGCAGGGGACGAGCAGTGCGTC.

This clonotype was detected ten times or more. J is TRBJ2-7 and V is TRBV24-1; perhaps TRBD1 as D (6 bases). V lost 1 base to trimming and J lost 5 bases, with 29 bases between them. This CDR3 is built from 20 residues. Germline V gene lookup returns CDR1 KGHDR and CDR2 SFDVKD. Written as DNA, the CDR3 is TGTGCCACCAGTGATTTAGGGACATCGGCCTCTTGGATTAACGGCCACGAGCAGTACGTC. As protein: CATSDLGTSASWINGHEQYV.